This TCR beta chain was recorded in a study of cytomegalovirus exposure and HLA in healthy donors. With respect to this clone: Antigen: not known.

There are 13 residues in the CDR3. Between the trimmed V and J ends, which lost 5 bases and 5 bases, there was a span of 12 bases. Germline lookup yields CDR1 MNHEY and CDR2 SVGAGI. Study-level findings and limits: In the roughly 130 validation repertoires, a later analysis found that first-cohort TCR clusters tended to co-occur.

Sequencing used immunoSEQ multiplex PCR; TCRdb keeps in-frame clones, though not all of them. The sample shows 150,000 to 170,000 clones, 86% of them seen only once. The chain joins TRBV6-5 to TRBJ2-5, with D possibly TRBD2 on 5 matching bases. Sequencing input: PBMCs. The receptor was derived from a human donor in good health. The CDR3 bases are TGTGCCAGCAGTCCACTAGTATCGGAGACCCAGTACTTC. As protein: CASSPLVSETQYF.